A single sample is the source of the 29 T cell receptor beta chains below, sequenced in a study of chemoradiotherapy in HPV16-positive cancers. The protocol was immunoSEQ multiplex PCR, while the TCRdb copy is restricted to in-frame clones and leaves out a portion. The table shows about 53,000 clones, with 90% occurring only once. Specimen: blood, collected from a patient who underwent chemoradiotherapy. These receptors all stem from a human donor with HPV-associated anogenital cancer.

This chain links TRBV19 with TRBJ2-7, with D possibly TRBD1 on 6 matching bases. The CDR3 runs 13 residues. V gave up 5 bases and J gave up 3 bases, with 11 bases separating them. Germline CDR1 and CDR2: LNHDA and SQIVND (reference sequence). The CDR3 reads CASSAGTNYEQYF. The DNA for the CDR3 is TGTGCCAGTAGTGCCGGGACAAACTACGAGCAGTACTTC.

The V gene is TRBV4-3, the J gene TRBJ2-7; D is possibly TRBD2 (7 bases). CDR1 LGHNA and CDR2 YSLEER come from the germline V gene. Trimming removed 0 bases from V and 9 bases from J, with 21 bases in between. This CDR3 comprises 16 residues. The CDR3 sequence is CASSQDWEGTSGGQYF. As DNA, the CDR3 is TGCGCCAGCAGCCAAGATTGGGAGGGGACATCTGGGGGGCAGTACTTC.

This clone was seen once. The chain employs TRBV19 and TRBJ1-2; tentatively, D is TRBD1 (6 bases). V was clipped by 1 base and J by 8 bases, with 14 bases between them. Germline V CDR1 and CDR2: LNHDA, SQIVND (reference sequence). This CDR3 has 14 residues. The CDR3 reads CASSIGHRVEGYTF. The CDR3 coding sequence is TGTGCCAGTAGTATAGGGCACAGGGTAGAAGGCTACACCTTC. Based on the CDR3 plus reference TRBV19 and TRBJ1-2, the full variable domain is DGGITQSPKYLFRKEGQNVTLSCEQNLNHDAMYWYRQDPGQGLRLIYYSQIVNDFQKGDIAEGYSVSREKKESFPLTVTSAQKNPTAFYLCASSIGHRVEGYTFGSGTRLTVV.

V gene TRBV6-5 combines with J gene TRBJ1-3; no definite D call. The germline V and J ends were trimmed by 3 bases and 4 bases, with 10 bases remaining between them. The CDR3 is 14 residues long. Germline CDR1 reads MNHEY; CDR2 reads SVGAGI. CDR3 in DNA: TGTGCCAGCAGTTATTCCGCCTACGGAAACACCATATATTTT. Amino acids: CASSYSAYGNTIYF.

The chain employs TRBV29-1 and TRBJ1-1; D possibly corresponds to TRBD1 (5 bases). V was pared by 7 bases and J by 4 bases, with 13 bases between. Germline V gene sequence: CDR1 SQVTM, CDR2 ANQGSEA. This CDR3 contains 12 residues. DNA for the CDR3: TGCAGCGGGGGAAGGGGTGGCACTGAAGCTTTCTTT. It codes for CSGGRGGTEAFF.

This clone has a handful of counts. The chain couples TRBV25-1 to TRBJ2-2, with a weak D call TRBD2 (6 bases). The CDR3 totals 13 residues. Germline-derived CDR1 and CDR2 are MGHDK and SYGVNS. V was pared by 7 bases and J by 7 bases, with 13 bases between. The CDR3 nucleotides are TGTGCCAGCACCGACGGGGGTATCGGGGAGCTGTTTTTT. Its protein product is CASTDGGIGELFF.

The chain uses TRBV7-8 and TRBJ2-2; possibly TRBD2 for D (6 bases). Trimming took off 5 bases at V and 5 bases at J, with 21 bases between the two ends. Germline V gene sequence: CDR1 SGHVS, CDR2 FQNEAQ. The CDR3 totals 17 residues. CDR3 nucleotides: TGTGCCAGCAGCCTGCTAGCGACCCTCGGACGGACCGGGGAGCTGTTTTTT. It translates to CASSLLATLGRTGELFF.

This clone is a singleton in its sample. For the CDR3, the DNA is TGCGCCAGCAGCCAAGATGAAGCCAGGGGCACGCAGTATTTT. As protein: CASSQDEARGTQYF. The V call is TRBV4-3, the J call TRBJ2-3; tentative D call: TRBD1 (6 bases). The CDR3 extends over 14 amino acids. Trimming stripped 0 bases from V and 9 bases from J, with 13 bases between. Per the germline V gene, CDR1 is LGHNA and CDR2 is YSLEER.

This chain uses TRBV4-3 with TRBJ2-1, with D possibly being TRBD2 (5 bases). Trimming stripped 1 base from V and 5 bases from J, with 12 bases between. This CDR3 comprises 15 residues. From germline, CDR1 is LGHNA and CDR2 YSLEER. CDR3 amino acids: CASSQGGWRDNEQFF. CDR3 bases: TGCGCCAGCAGCCAAGGGGGTTGGCGGGACAATGAGCAGTTCTTC.

CDR3 bases: TGTGCCAGCAGCCAAGTCCGGGACAGGGCCCCCACAGATACGCAGTATTTT. It translates to CASSQVRDRAPTDTQYF. This chain links TRBV14 with TRBJ2-3; 9 bases are a match to TRBD1. V gave up 1 base and J gave up 2 bases; unmatched junction bases: 7. The germline CDR1 and CDR2 sequences are SGHDN and FVKESK. This CDR3 contains 17 residues.

The J gene is TRBJ1-2, the V gene TRBV7-6; TRBD1 aligns across 9 bases. Germline V lookup: CDR1 SGHVS, CDR2 FNYEAQ. V was clipped by 5 bases and J by 7 bases; unmatched bases: 11. The CDR3 is 15 residues long. As DNA, the CDR3 is TGTGCCAGCAGCCCCCCGGGACAGGGCCTCCTTGGCTACACCTTC. Amino acid sequence: CASSPPGQGLLGYTF.

The CDR3 is CASSYHPRQTEAFF. CDR3 in DNA: TGTGCCAGCAGTTATCACCCGAGACAGACTGAAGCTTTCTTT. This chain uses TRBV6-5 with TRBJ1-1; possibly TRBD1 for D (5 bases). V was cut by 3 bases and J by 5 bases, with 13 bases left in between. The CDR3 totals 14 residues. The germline gives CDR1 MNHEY, CDR2 SVGAGI.

The genes are TRBV9 and TRBJ2-7; D possibly matches TRBD1 or TRBD2 (7 bases each). This CDR3 contains 15 residues. Deletions cut 4 bases from V and 0 bases from J, with 14 bases between. From germline, CDR1 is SGDLS and CDR2 YYNGEE. The CDR3 sequence: CASSPGGGVSYEQYF. CDR3 sequence (DNA): TGTGCCAGCAGCCCAGGGGGGGGTGTCTCCTACGAGCAGTACTTC.

The chain combines TRBV9 with TRBJ2-5; 7 nucleotides line up with TRBD1. V lost 3 bases and J lost 5; bases outside the gene matches: 7. From germline, CDR1 is SGDLS and CDR2 YYNGEE. The CDR3 is 14 residues long. The CDR3 spells CASSGDSRTETQYF. The CDR3 DNA follows: TGTGCCAGCAGCGGGGACAGCCGAACGGAGACCCAGTACTTC.

The V and J genes are TRBV6-1 and TRBJ2-5, with D perhaps given as TRBD1 or TRBD2 (5 bases each). Germline-derived CDR1 and CDR2 are MNHNS and SASEGT. This CDR3 is built from 18 residues. V was pared by 0 bases and J by 1 base, with 18 bases between. The CDR3 nucleotides read TGTGCCAGCAGTGAAGCGGCTGTATTAGGGACCCTCCAAGAGACCCAGTACTTC. Protein product: CASSEAAVLGTLQETQYF.

The genes are TRBV7-2 and TRBJ1-4; the match to TRBD1 covers 11 bases. Germline trimming cut 5 bases from V and 7 bases from J; bases unmatched to any gene: 6. In germline, CDR1 is SGHTA, CDR2 FQGNSA. The CDR3 contains 15 residues. In DNA, the CDR3 is TGTGCCAGCAGCCCACGGGGACAGGGGGGTGAAAAACTGTTTTTT. Its protein product is CASSPRGQGGEKLFF.

The chain uses TRBV10-2 and TRBJ1-2; possible D gene TRBD1, 6 bases. CDR1 is WSHSY and CDR2 is SAAADI in the germline V gene. With 6 bases removed from V and 4 bases from J, the gap between germline ends came to 21 bases. The CDR3 contains 16 residues. CDR3 sequence: CASSLQVTGRLYGYTF. As DNA, the CDR3 is TGCGCCAGCAGCCTTCAGGTGACAGGAAGACTCTATGGCTACACCTTC.

The chain employs TRBV5-1 and TRBJ2-2; 12 bases map to TRBD2. The germline CDR1 and CDR2 sequences are SGHRS and YFSETQ. V was clipped by 4 bases and J by 4 bases; unmatched bases: 5. This CDR3 is 16 amino acids long. For the CDR3, the DNA is TGCGCCAGCAGCCTAGCGGGGGGGCCGGGCACCGGGGAGCTGTTTTTT. Its protein product is CASSLAGGPGTGELFF.

V and J are TRBV2 and TRBJ1-2; perhaps TRBD1 as D (6 bases). This CDR3 contains 15 residues. V dropped 7 bases and J dropped 2 bases, with 17 bases sitting between them. Germline CDR1 is SNHLY and CDR2 is FYNNEI. The CDR3 protein is CASIKGRGANYGYTF. CDR3 nucleotide sequence: TGTGCCAGCATAAAAGGGCGGGGGGCGAACTATGGCTACACCTTC.

The chain combines TRBV18 with TRBJ2-7; 8 nucleotides agree with TRBD1. The germline V gene encodes CDR1 KGHSH and CDR2 LQKENI. V lost 3 bases, J lost 6 bases, and 1 base stayed unmatched. The CDR3 runs 12 residues. CDR3 in DNA: TGTGCCAGCTCACCCGACAGGGGCGAGCAGTACTTC. Amino acid sequence: CASSPDRGEQYF.

The chain combines TRBV9 with TRBJ2-3, with D perhaps matching TRBD2 (6 bases). V lost 2 bases and J lost 8, with 21 bases in between. The CDR3 contains 16 residues. CDR1 SGDLS and CDR2 YYNGEE come from the germline V gene. CDR3 in DNA: TGTGCCAGCAGCGTCGACCGGGACTCGGGTGTTGGTACGCAGTATTTT. The encoded protein is CASSVDRDSGVGTQYF.

The rearrangement links TRBV10-3 to TRBJ1-5, with D unresolved. The V and J ends lost 3 bases and 1 base respectively, with 10 bases between them. The germline CDR1 and CDR2 sequences are ENHRY and SYGVKD. CDR3 length: 15 amino acids. The CDR3 sequence: CAISDSSLSNQPQHF. In nucleotides, the CDR3 is TGTGCCATCAGTGATTCCAGCCTGAGCAATCAGCCCCAGCATTTT.

The chain couples TRBV6-5 to TRBJ1-1; D is unclear. This CDR3 region has 14 residues. Germline V gives CDR1 MNHEY, CDR2 SVGAGI. V lost 6 bases and J lost 0, with 11 bases in between. For the CDR3, the DNA is TGTGCCAGCAGCCGGGGAGATATGAACACTGAAGCTTTCTTT. Translated, it gives CASSRGDMNTEAFF.

V gene TRBV28 combines with J gene TRBJ1-2; TRBD1 matches 8 bases. V dropped 7 bases and J dropped 3; count of bases not matched to a gene: 13. This CDR3 spans 16 amino acids. The germline CDR1 and CDR2 sequences are MDHEN and SYDVKM. CDR3 sequence reads: CASTSGQAQTHYGYTF. The DNA for the CDR3 is TGTGCCAGCACCTCGGGACAGGCACAAACCCACTATGGCTACACCTTC.

The gene calls are TRBV30 and TRBJ2-2; D might be TRBD2 (6 bases). Germline V gene sequence: CDR1 GTSNPN, CDR2 SVGIG (reference sequence). Trimming removed 3 bases at V and 1 base at J, with 9 bases between. This CDR3 spans 14 amino acids. CDR3 in amino acids: CAWRRGRNTGELFF. DNA of the CDR3: TGTGCCTGGAGACGGGGGAGGAACACCGGGGAGCTGTTTTTT.

The gene calls are TRBV7-9 and TRBJ1-6, with 8 positions matching TRBD1. CDR3 length: 16 amino acids. Germline CDR1 is SEHNR and CDR2 is FQNEAQ (reference sequence). Losses at the gene ends were 5 bases for V and 4 bases for J; bases not matched to a gene: 7. The CDR3: CASSRLQGVYNSPLHF. The CDR3 DNA reads TGTGCCAGCAGCCGATTACAGGGGGTGTATAATTCACCCCTCCACTTT.

The genes are TRBV30 and TRBJ2-5; 13 nucleotides line up with TRBD2. Germline CDR1 is GTSNPN and CDR2 is SVGIG (reference sequence). V was clipped by 0 bases and J by 5 bases; unmatched bases: 9. The CDR3 runs to 17 residues. The DNA of the CDR3 is TGTGCCTGGAGTGTAGGGACTAGCGGGATTGGAGTGGAGACCCAGTACTTC. Amino acid sequence: CAWSVGTSGIGVETQYF.

This chain uses TRBV6-8 with TRBJ1-1; D is uncertain. V was pared by 1 base and J by 5 bases, with 2 bases between. The V gene's germline CDR1 is MNHGY and CDR2 SAAAGT. The CDR3 covers 11 residues. The CDR3 DNA follows: TGTGCCAGCAGTTACTTAACTGAAGCTTTCTTT. It translates to CASSYLTEAFF.

The rearrangement uses TRBV5-1 and TRBJ2-3; no clear D gene. Per germline, CDR1 SGHRS and CDR2 YFSETQ. Trimming stripped 0 bases from V and 4 bases from J, with 9 bases between. The CDR3 covers 14 residues. CDR3 amino acids: CASSLGVVADTQYF. For the CDR3, the DNA is TGCGCCAGCAGCTTGGGTGTTGTGGCAGATACGCAGTATTTT.